The rows below give T cell receptor beta chains drawn from one sample of a study of early T cells in non-severe SARS-CoV-2 infection. TCRdb reprocessed the 5' RACE reads with MiXCR, giving one entry per CDR3 protein. The sample shows some 48,000 distinct CDR3 sequences, around a tenth of them seen only once. The sequencing sample was made of whole blood. These receptors all stem from an adult who was a healthcare worker with PCR-confirmed SARS-CoV-2 infection or an uninfected control (not recorded which). Both conserved end residues are trimmed from each CDR3. The D gene is left open where the match is weak.

TRBD2	TRBV3-1	TRBJ2-2	ASSHQAYITSGRDNTGELF
TRBD2	TRBV27	TRBJ2-7	ASSFSSGSYEQY
TRBD2	TRBV27	TRBJ2-7	ASSLSRGTTWHEQY
-	TRBV7-2	TRBJ2-1	ASSLEQGGDEQF
-	TRBV7-6	TRBJ2-3	ASSLQQGTDTQY
TRBD1	TRBV19	TRBJ2-1	ASSTLGTVLDNEQF
-	TRBV7-9	TRBJ2-5	ASSPKERVQETQY
-	TRBV5-4	TRBJ2-1	ASSSWALTTYNEQF
-	TRBV6-6	TRBJ1-1	ASSYPREEPNTEAF
-	TRBV18	TRBJ2-3	ASSPEGLTDTQY
TRBD2	TRBV20-1	TRBJ2-2	SRLAGNTGELF
-	TRBV20-1	TRBJ1-3	SARDRPNSGNTIY
TRBD2	TRBV7-6	TRBJ2-7	ASSLAFIGLAGAYEQY
-	TRBV9	TRBJ2-1	ASSDRRAAPSALKDNEQF
TRBD1	TRBV29-1	TRBJ2-3	SEKGTGVDTQY
TRBD1	TRBV29-1	TRBJ2-7	STRDRGYEQY
-	TRBV24-1	TRBJ2-2	ATSEQARNTGELF
-	TRBV7-9	TRBJ1-1	ASTPGEGRGNLNTEAF
-	TRBV29-1	TRBJ2-2	SVVAGSNTGSCF
-	TRBV12-3/TRBV12-4	TRBJ1-6	ASSFGGEGPLH
-	TRBV20-1	TRBJ1-1	SARDQRRLGWDTEAF
TRBD1	TRBV5-4	TRBJ1-1	ASIDTGASSNTEAF
-	TRBV28	TRBJ2-7	ASSLQAIYEQY
-	TRBV6-5	TRBJ2-1	ASSPGGLWNEQF
-	TRBV29-1	TRBJ2-1	SVVLAQGGEQF
TRBD2	TRBV20-1	TRBJ2-7	SARSLAVSSYEQY
TRBD1	TRBV30	TRBJ1-2	ACRDRNQNGYT
-	TRBV6-1	TRBJ1-5	ASSQGPLANQPQH
-	TRBV28	TRBJ2-3	ASGNGGSTDTQY
TRBD2	TRBV14	TRBJ2-1	ASTHGTSGFNEQF